The clone carrying this TCR beta chain occurred a few times. Antigen unknown. The second PCR ran about 6 to 12 cycles with a sample-barcoded 5' primer and J-beta primers. TCRdb recomputed calls from the 5' RACE reads with MiXCR, one row per CDR3 protein. The sample carries some 800,000 distinct CDR3 sequences, around 45% recorded once. This sample was included in a study of blood T cells in healthy people across ages. Study-wide points: Naive CD4+ cells and diversity were both higher in long-lived donors than in aged donors. Naive T cell percentage strongly correlated with TCR beta diversity.

Germline loops: CDR1 SGHTA, CDR2 FQGNSA. The CDR3 is 14 residues long. Trimming shortened V by 5 bases and J by 15 bases, and 23 bases separated the two germline ends. This chain links TRBV7-2 with TRBJ2-4, with D perhaps being TRBD1 or TRBD2 (5 bases each). The specimen sequenced was blood. This TCR came from a man between 60 and 70 years old in good health. The CDR3 sequence: CASSLDSGGDIGYF. The CDR3 nucleotides are TGTGCCAGCAGCCTAGACAGCGGTGGAGACATTGGGTACTTC.